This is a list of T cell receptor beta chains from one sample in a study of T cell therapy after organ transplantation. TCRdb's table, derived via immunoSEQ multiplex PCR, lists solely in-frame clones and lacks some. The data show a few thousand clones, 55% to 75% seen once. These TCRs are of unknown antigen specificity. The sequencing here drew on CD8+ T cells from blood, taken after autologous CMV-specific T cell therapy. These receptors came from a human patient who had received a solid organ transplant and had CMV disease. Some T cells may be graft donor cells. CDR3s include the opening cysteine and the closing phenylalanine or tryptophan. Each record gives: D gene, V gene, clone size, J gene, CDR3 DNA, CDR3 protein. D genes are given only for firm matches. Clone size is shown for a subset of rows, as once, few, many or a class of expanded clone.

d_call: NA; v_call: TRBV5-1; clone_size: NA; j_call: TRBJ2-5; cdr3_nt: TGCGCCAGCAGCGAAGGACAGGGCGGACTAGCGGAGACCCAGTACTTC; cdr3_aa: CASSEGQGGLAETQYF
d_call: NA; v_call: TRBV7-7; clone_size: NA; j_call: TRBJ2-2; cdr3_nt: TGTGCTAGCAGCTCAGCCCCCGGGACTGTAAACACCGGGGAGCTGTTTTTT; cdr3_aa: CASSSAPGTVNTGELFF
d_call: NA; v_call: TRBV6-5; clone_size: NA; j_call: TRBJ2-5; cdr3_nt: TGTGCCAGTGGTCCCAACCACCAAGAGACCCAGTACTTC; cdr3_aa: CASGPNHQETQYF
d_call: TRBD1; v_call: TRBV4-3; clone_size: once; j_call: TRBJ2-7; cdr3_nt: TGCGCCAGCAGCCACCTACAGGGGTACGAGCAGTACTTC; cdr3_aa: CASSHLQGYEQYF
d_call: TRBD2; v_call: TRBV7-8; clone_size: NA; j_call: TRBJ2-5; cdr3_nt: TGTGCCAGCAGCGGGCGGACTAGCGGGAGAGAGACCCAGTACTTC; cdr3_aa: CASSGRTSGRETQYF
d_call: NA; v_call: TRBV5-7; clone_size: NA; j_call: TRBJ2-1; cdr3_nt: TGTGCCAGCAGCCTCGACTACAACAATGAGCAGTTCTTC; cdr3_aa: CASSLDYNNEQFF
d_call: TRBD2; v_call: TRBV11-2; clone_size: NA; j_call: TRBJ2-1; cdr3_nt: TGTGCCAGCAGCTTCTCTAGGACTAGGAATGAGCAGTTCTTC; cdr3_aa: CASSFSRTRNEQFF
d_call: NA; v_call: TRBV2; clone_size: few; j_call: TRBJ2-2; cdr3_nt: TGTGCCAGCAGTGGATGGGACACCGGGGAGCTGTTTTTT; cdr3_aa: CASSGWDTGELFF
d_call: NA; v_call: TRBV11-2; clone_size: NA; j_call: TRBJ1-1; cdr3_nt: TGTGCCAGCAGCTTAGCCCTGGACAGCCTAACAAGTACTGAAGCTTTCTTT; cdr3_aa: CASSLALDSLTSTEAFF
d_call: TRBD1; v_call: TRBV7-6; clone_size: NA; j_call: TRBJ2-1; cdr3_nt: TGTGCCAGCAGCTTAGTTTTCGGGACAGGGCGATCCTACAATGAGCAGTTCTTC; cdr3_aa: CASSLVFGTGRSYNEQFF
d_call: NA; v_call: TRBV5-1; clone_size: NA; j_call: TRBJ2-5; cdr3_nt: TGCGCCAGCAGCCCCTGGGACGACGTAGATAAGACCCAGTACTTC; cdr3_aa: CASSPWDDVDKTQYF
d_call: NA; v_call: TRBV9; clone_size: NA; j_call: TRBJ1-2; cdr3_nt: TGTGCCAGCAGCGTAGACGGGTATGGCTACACCTTC; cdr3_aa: CASSVDGYGYTF
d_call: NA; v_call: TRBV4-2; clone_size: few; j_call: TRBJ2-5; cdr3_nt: TGTGCCAGCAGCCAAGAAGGGGTGGGGGGGGCCCGAGAGACCCAGTACTTC; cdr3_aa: CASSQEGVGGARETQYF
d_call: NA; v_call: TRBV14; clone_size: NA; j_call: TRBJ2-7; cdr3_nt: TGTGCCAGCAGCCTTGCAGCTTTCTCCTACGAGCAGTACTTC; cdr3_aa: CASSLAAFSYEQYF
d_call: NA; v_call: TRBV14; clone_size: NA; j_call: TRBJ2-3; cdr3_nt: TGTGCCAGCAGCCGTTTTTTCACAGATACGCAGTATTTT; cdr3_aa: CASSRFFTDTQYF
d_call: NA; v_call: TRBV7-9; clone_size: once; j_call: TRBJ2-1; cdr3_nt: TGTGCCAGCAGCTTAGGGGCTGGTATCAATGAGCAGTTCTTC; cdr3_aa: CASSLGAGINEQFF
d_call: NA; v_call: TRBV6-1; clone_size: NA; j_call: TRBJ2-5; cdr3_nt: TGTGCCAGCACCCCTGGGGGTGGCAAGACCCAGTACTTC; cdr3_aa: CASTPGGGKTQYF
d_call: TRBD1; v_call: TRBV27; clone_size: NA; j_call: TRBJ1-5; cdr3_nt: TGTGCCAGCAGCTCAATAGGGGGCGGATATAGCAATCAGCCCCAGCATTTT; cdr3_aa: CASSSIGGGYSNQPQHF
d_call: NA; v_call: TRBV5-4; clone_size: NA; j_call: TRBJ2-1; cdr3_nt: TGTGCCAGCAGCGATTTGGGAGGTAACAATGAGCAGTTCTTC; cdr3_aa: CASSDLGGNNEQFF
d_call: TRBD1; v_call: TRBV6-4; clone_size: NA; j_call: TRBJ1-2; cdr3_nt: TGTGCCAGCGCCCTACAGACAGGGTCTAGCGGTGGCTACACCTTC; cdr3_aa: CASALQTGSSGGYTF
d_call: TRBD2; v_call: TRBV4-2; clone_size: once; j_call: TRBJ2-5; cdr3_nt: TGTGCCAGCAGCCCAAGGACTAGCGGACTGCAAGAGACCCAGTACTTC; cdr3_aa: CASSPRTSGLQETQYF
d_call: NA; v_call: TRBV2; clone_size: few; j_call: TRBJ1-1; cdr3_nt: TGTGCCACCTGGTCCGCCAAACTTGGACGGGACACTGAAGCTTTCTTT; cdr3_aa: CATWSAKLGRDTEAFF
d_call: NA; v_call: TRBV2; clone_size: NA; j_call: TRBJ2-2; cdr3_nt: TGTGCCAGCAGTGATAGTTTTGCCGGGGAGCTGTTTTTT; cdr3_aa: CASSDSFAGELFF
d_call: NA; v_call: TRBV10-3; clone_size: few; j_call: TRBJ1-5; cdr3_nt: TGTGCCATCAGTGGAGGGGGACCCGATAGCAATCAGCCCCAGCATTTT; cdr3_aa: CAISGGGPDSNQPQHF
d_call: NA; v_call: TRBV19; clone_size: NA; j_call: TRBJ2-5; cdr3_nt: TGTGCCAGTAGTCCAATCAGGACGGGCCAAGAGACCCAGTACTTC; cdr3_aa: CASSPIRTGQETQYF
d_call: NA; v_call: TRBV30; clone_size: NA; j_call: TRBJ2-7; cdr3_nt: TGTGCCTGGAGCCTCGGGACGACCTACGAGCAGTACTTC; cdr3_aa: CAWSLGTTYEQYF
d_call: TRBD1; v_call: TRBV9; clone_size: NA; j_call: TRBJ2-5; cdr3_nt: TGTGCCAGCAGCGTAGATGGGACAGGGCAAGAGACCCAGTACTTC; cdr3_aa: CASSVDGTGQETQYF
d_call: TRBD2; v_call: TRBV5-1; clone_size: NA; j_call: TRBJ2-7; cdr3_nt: TGCGCCAGCAGCGCCGGGACTAGCGGAACCTACGAGCAGTACTTC; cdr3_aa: CASSAGTSGTYEQYF
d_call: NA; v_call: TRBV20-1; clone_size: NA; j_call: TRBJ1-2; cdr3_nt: TGCAGTGCCACAGATGGCTACACCTTC; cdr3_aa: CSATDGYTF
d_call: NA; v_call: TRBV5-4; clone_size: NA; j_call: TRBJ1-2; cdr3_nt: TGTGCCAGCAGCTTATACAGTGGCTACACCTTC; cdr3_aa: CASSLYSGYTF
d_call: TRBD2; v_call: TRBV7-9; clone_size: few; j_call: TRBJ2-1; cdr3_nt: TGTGCCAGCAGCTTAACGCTAGCGGGAGCAAGAAATGAGCAGTTCTTC; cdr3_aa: CASSLTLAGARNEQFF
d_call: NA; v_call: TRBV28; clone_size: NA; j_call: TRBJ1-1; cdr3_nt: TGTGCCAGCAGTTTATGGGGTCAGGGGATTATGAACACTGAAGCTTTCTTT; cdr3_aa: CASSLWGQGIMNTEAFF
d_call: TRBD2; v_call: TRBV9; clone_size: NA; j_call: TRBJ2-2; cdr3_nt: TGTGCCAGCAGCGTAGTGCCAGCGGGCGATGGGGGGGGCACCGGGGAGCTGTTTTTT; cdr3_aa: CASSVVPAGDGGGTGELFF
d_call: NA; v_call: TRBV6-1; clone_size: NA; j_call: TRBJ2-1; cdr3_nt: TGTGCCAGCAGTGATTTGGGTAATGAGCAGTTCTTC; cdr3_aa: CASSDLGNEQFF
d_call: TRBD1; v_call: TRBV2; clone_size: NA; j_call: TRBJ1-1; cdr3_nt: TGTGCCAGGCAAGGGGGCAACACTGAAGCTTTCTTT; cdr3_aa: CARQGGNTEAFF
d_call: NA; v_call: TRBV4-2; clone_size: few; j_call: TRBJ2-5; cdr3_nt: TGTGCCAGCAGCTCGAAGGACCCAACCCTACAAGAGACCCAGTACTTC; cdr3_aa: CASSSKDPTLQETQYF
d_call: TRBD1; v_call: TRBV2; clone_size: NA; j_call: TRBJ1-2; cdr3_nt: TGTGCCAGCAGTGAACAGGGACAGACTAACTATGGCTACACCTTC; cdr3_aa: CASSEQGQTNYGYTF
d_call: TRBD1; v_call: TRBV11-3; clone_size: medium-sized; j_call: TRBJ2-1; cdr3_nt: TGTGCCAGCAGCTTAGTTTTCGGGACAGGGCGATCCTACAATGAGCAGTTCTTC; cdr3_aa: CASSLVFGTGRSYNEQFF
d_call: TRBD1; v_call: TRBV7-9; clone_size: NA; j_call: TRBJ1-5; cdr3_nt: TGTGCCAGCAGCTGGGACAGCCAACCCCAGCCCCAGCATTTT; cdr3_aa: CASSWDSQPQPQHF
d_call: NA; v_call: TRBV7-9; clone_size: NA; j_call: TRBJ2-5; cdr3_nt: TGTGCCAGCAGCCTCGACTTGAAGACCCAGTACTTC; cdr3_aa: CASSLDLKTQYF
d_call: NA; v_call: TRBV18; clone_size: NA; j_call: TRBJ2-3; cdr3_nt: TGTGCCAGCTCACCCCCCCCCGGCAGGGTCGGGGATACGCAGTATTTT; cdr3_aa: CASSPPPGRVGDTQYF
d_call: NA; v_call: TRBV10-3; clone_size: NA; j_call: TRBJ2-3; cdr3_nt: TGTGCCATCAGTGCCTCCGGGCCGGGCGGCACAGATACGCAGTATTTT; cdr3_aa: CAISASGPGGTDTQYF
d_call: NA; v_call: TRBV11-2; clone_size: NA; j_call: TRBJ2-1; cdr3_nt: TGTGCCAGCAGCTTAGGGGGTTTAGGGCGGAGGGGTGAGCAGTTCTTC; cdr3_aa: CASSLGGLGRRGEQFF
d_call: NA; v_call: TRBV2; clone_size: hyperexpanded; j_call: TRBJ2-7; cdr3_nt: TGTGCCAGCAGTTATAGGGACTACGAGCAGTACTTC; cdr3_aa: CASSYRDYEQYF
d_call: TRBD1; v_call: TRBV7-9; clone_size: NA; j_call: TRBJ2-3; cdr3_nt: TGTGCCAGCAGCTTAACGACAGGGATGGATACGCAGTATTTT; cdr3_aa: CASSLTTGMDTQYF
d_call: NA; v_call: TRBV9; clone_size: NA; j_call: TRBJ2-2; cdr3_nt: TGTGCCAGCAGCGTAGATCCGGGGGCGGTCACCGGGGAGCTGTTTTTT; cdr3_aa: CASSVDPGAVTGELFF
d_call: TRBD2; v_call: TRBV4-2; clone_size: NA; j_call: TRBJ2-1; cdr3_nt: TGTGCCAGCAGCCGACAACTAGCGGAGCCCCTTGAGCAGTTCTTC; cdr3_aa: CASSRQLAEPLEQFF
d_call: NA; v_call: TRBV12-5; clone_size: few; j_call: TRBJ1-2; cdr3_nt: TGTGCTAGTGGATATGACAGGAGAAACTATGGCTACACCTTC; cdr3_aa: CASGYDRRNYGYTF
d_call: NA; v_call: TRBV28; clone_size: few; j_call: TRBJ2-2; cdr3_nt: TGTGCCAGCAGTTTATATCAGGGAAGCACCGGGGAGCTGTTTTTT; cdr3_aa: CASSLYQGSTGELFF